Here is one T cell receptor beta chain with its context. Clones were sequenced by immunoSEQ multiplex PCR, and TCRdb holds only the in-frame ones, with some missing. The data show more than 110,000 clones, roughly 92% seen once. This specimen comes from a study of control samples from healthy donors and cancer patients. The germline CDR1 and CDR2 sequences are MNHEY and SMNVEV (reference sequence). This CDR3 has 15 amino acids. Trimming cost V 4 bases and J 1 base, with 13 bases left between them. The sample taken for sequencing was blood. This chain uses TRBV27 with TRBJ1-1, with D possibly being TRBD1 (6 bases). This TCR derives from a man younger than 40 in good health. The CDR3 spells CASSSAGVRNTEAFF. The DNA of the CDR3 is TGTGCCAGCAGTTCGGCAGGGGTCAGGAACACTGAAGCTTTCTTT.